This T cell receptor (beta chain) was recorded in a study of cytomegalovirus exposure and HLA in healthy donors. Primers included in the PCR were 60 Vbeta and 13 Jbeta primers. Method: immunoSEQ multiplex PCR; TCRdb's copy keeps in-frame clones and lacks some. The table has 200,000 to 250,000 clones, roughly 82% seen once. The CDR3 extends over 13 amino acids. The germline V and J ends were trimmed by 4 bases and 6 bases, with 12 bases remaining between them. From germline, CDR1 is MNHEY and CDR2 SVGAGI. The genes are TRBV6-5 and TRBJ1-2; D perhaps matches TRBD1 (6 bases). The TCR comes from a woman between 40 and 55 years old in good health and CMV-seropositive. The source material was PBMCs. The CDR3 DNA sequence: TGTGCCAGCAGTTCTGGACAGCCCGATGGCTACACCTTC. Protein: CASSSGQPDGYTF.